The 7 T cell receptor beta chains reported below all come from one sample, sequenced in a study of read filtering for tumor transcriptome and immune sequencing. Molecular barcoded adaptors covering alpha/delta and beta/gamma chains were used on around 400 ng RNA. TCRdb re-called the reads with MiXCR, one entry per CDR3 protein. The sample lists 45,000 to 55,000 distinct CDR3 sequences, around 20% seen once, with 15% in the top ten. Source material: a population of CD138-negative cells sorted from bone marrow. The receptors originated from a donor aged 40 or over with multiple myeloma.

The chain carries TRBV3-1 and TRBJ1-2; D is unclear. Germline V lookup: CDR1 LGHDT, CDR2 YNNKEL (reference sequence). This CDR3 comprises 14 residues. V was shortened by 1 base and J by 4 bases, with 10 bases between the two germline ends. The CDR3 nucleotides are TGTGCCAGCAGCCAAGGCCCGGGCGGCTATGGCTACACCTTC. It codes for CASSQGPGGYGYTF.

Worth noting for this clonotype: Germline is not matched at one junction end, which may reflect a read error. The chain links TRBV28 to TRBJ2-2; D unresolved. The CDR3 covers 12 residues. CDR1 is MDHEN and CDR2 is SYDVKM in the germline V gene. CDR3 in DNA: TGTGCCATCAGTCTGTCGAGCGGGGAGCTGTTTTTT. Its translation: CAISLSSGELFF.

About this clonotype itself: The conserved phenylalanine or tryptophan normally closing the CDR3 is absent here, so this likely arose from a read error. Because the CDR3's place on the DNA is in doubt, the DNA is left out and the CDR3 is given as listed by TCRdb. V usage is TRBV5-6 and J usage is TRBJ1-5. Germline loops: CDR1 SGHDT, CDR2 YYEEEE. The CDR3 is 15 residues long, counting both termini. The CDR3 protein is CASTLGAGWNQPQRL.

Regarding this clonotype: With a much larger clone just one base away, this may be a read error. This sequence joins TRBV29-1 and TRBJ2-7; TRBD1 aligns across 7 bases. Germline V gives CDR1 SQVTM, CDR2 ANQGSEA. This CDR3 region has 13 residues. V shed 8 bases, J shed 9 bases, and the junction held 16 bases outside the gene matches. As DNA, the CDR3 is TGCAGCTCTTCGCGACCCGGGACAGAGTGGCAGTACTTC. It codes for CSSSRPGTEWQYF.

Note on this clonotype: Since the CDR3 does not end with the conserved phenylalanine or tryptophan, this likely comes from a read error. J is TRBJ2-1 and V is TRBV29-1; D is possibly TRBD2 (7 bases). Germline V gene sequence: CDR1 SQVTM, CDR2 ANQGSEA. CDR3 length: 14 residues. V lost 6 bases to trimming and J lost 5 bases, with 17 bases between them. DNA of the CDR3: TGCAGCGTGGGAGGGACAAGCAGCAACAATGAGCAGTTCTAC. The encoded protein is CSVGGTSSNNEQFY.

Many counts were recorded for this clonotype. The chain links TRBV29-1 to TRBJ2-3; 7 bases match TRBD2. The CDR3 covers 14 residues. The V segment lost 4 bases and the J segment 4 bases; nucleotides outside the gene matches: 8. Germline values: CDR1 SQVTM, CDR2 ANQGSEA. The CDR3 nucleotides are TGCAGCGTTGGTAGCGGAGCGGGGTCAGATACGCAGTATTTT. It encodes CSVGSGAGSDTQYF.

This clonotype was detected ten times or more. The rearrangement links TRBV6-2 or TRBV6-3 to TRBJ2-2, with 10 bases fitting TRBD1. V shed 6 bases and J 4 bases; nucleotides not matched to a gene: 11. Looked up from germline, CDR1 is MNHEY and CDR2 is SVGEGT. The CDR3 totals 17 residues. Here the CDR3 DNA reads TGTGCCAGCAGGACGACCAGGAGGGACAGGGGCACCGGGGAGCTGTTTTTT. It translates to CASRTTRRDRGTGELFF.